The rows below give T cell receptor beta chains drawn from one sample of a study of cytomegalovirus exposure and HLA in healthy donors. Libraries were prepared by immunoSEQ multiplex PCR; TCRdb keeps only in-frame clonotypes and omits some of them. The sample consists of approximately 180,000 clones, around 82% of them appearing once. Input material: PBMCs. The source of these receptors is a man aged 18-30 years in good health and CMV-seronegative. Each CDR3 is given with its conserved first and last residue. The order of the fields is D gene, J gene, V gene, CDR3 length, CDR3 protein. A D gene is named only where the DNA matches it firmly.

D: TRBD1; J: TRBJ1-6; V: TRBV2; length: 15; CDR3: CASSNEGGLNSPLHF
D: TRBD2; J: TRBJ2-1; V: TRBV29-1; length: 12; CDR3: CSVGGSGRLTLF
D: -; J: TRBJ1-3; V: TRBV5-8; length: 15; CDR3: CASSLGTASGNTIYF
D: -; J: TRBJ2-3; V: TRBV4-3; length: 13; CDR3: CASSQDISDTQYF
D: TRBD1; J: TRBJ1-1; V: TRBV19; length: 17; CDR3: CASTDGQAQGIGTEAFF
D: -; J: TRBJ2-2; V: TRBV7-2; length: 13; CDR3: CASSRPRTGELFF
D: -; J: TRBJ2-5; V: TRBV2; length: 12; CDR3: CASSEQSETQYF
D: -; J: TRBJ1-6; V: TRBV19; length: 12; CDR3: CASSIDRLHLHF
D: -; J: TRBJ1-6; V: TRBV6-5; length: 15; CDR3: CASRPRGSYNSPLHF
D: -; J: TRBJ1-1; V: TRBV25-1; length: 15; CDR3: CASSVQGRVNTEAFF
D: TRBD1; J: TRBJ1-2; V: TRBV19; length: 15; CDR3: CASRSQGAGPYGYTF
D: TRBD1; J: TRBJ2-7; V: TRBV7-9; length: 16; CDR3: CSSSFPQGTPIYEQYF
D: TRBD2; J: TRBJ2-1; V: TRBV7-3; length: 14; CDR3: CASSKGLAGLEQFF
D: TRBD1; J: TRBJ2-7; V: TRBV5-4; length: 18; CDR3: CASSLQGAGPTNVYEQYF
D: TRBD1; J: TRBJ1-1; V: TRBV11-3; length: 14; CDR3: CASSPGGMSTEAFF
D: TRBD1; J: -; V: TRBV5-1; length: 17; CDR3: CASSLGTGAHTPYEQYF
D: TRBD2; J: TRBJ2-3; V: TRBV7-2; length: 17; CDR3: CASSRIAGVRSTDTQYF
D: TRBD2; J: TRBJ2-7; V: TRBV5-8; length: 16; CDR3: CASSWGGTRGFYEQYF
D: TRBD1; J: TRBJ2-2; V: TRBV9; length: 16; CDR3: CASTVGVGQGAGELFF
D: TRBD2; J: TRBJ2-7; V: TRBV11-2; length: 15; CDR3: CASSLGGLLSYEQYF
D: -; J: TRBJ2-1; V: TRBV4-2; length: 12; CDR3: CASGQRDNEQFF
D: -; J: TRBJ2-2; V: TRBV5-1; length: 13; CDR3: CASGDFGGGELFF
D: -; J: TRBJ2-3; V: TRBV5-4; length: 16; CDR3: CASTPQGLPGGDTQYF
D: -; J: TRBJ1-1; V: TRBV2; length: 14; CDR3: CASRDPGKGTEAFF
D: TRBD1; J: TRBJ2-2; V: TRBV19; length: 14; CDR3: CASGEGGNTGELFF
D: TRBD2; J: TRBJ2-3; V: TRBV9; length: 15; CDR3: CASGGGGRGVNTQYF
D: TRBD1; J: TRBJ1-5; V: TRBV13; length: 15; CDR3: CASSLNRGLNQPQHF
D: TRBD1; J: TRBJ1-2; V: TRBV4-1; length: 16; CDR3: CASSQVGQSGVDGYTF
D: TRBD1; J: TRBJ1-2; V: TRBV10-3; length: 14; CDR3: CAIRNPGQHSGYTF
D: TRBD1; J: TRBJ2-3; V: TRBV7-6; length: 17; CDR3: CASSHLLGTGDTDTQYF
D: -; J: TRBJ1-2; V: TRBV9; length: 14; CDR3: CASSVDLTAIGYTF
D: TRBD2; J: TRBJ2-3; V: TRBV5-1; length: 18; CDR3: CASSPGLVPFQTTDTQYF
D: -; J: TRBJ2-1; V: TRBV11-3; length: 15; CDR3: CASSLDLAGINEQFF
D: TRBD2; J: TRBJ2-2; V: TRBV13; length: 17; CDR3: CASSFDLAGGLSGELFF
D: -; J: TRBJ2-7; V: TRBV6-5; length: 16; CDR3: CASSYSPLSTIYEQYF
D: -; J: TRBJ2-1; V: TRBV9; length: 14; CDR3: CASSVTDSYNEQFF
D: -; J: TRBJ2-6; V: TRBV14; length: 16; CDR3: CASSQVFSSGANVLTF
D: TRBD2; J: TRBJ2-2; V: TRBV5-1; length: 16; CDR3: CASSLGRLAVSGELFF
D: -; J: -; V: TRBV2; length: 13; CDR3: CASSEETDYEQYF
D: -; J: TRBJ1-1; V: TRBV10-2; length: 16; CDR3: CASSYRELTGNTEAFF
D: -; J: TRBJ1-5; V: TRBV6-1; length: 13; CDR3: CASNQAFNQPQHF
D: TRBD1; J: TRBJ2-5; V: TRBV5-4; length: 13; CDR3: CASSFTGVETQYF
D: TRBD2; J: -; V: TRBV19; length: 15; CDR3: CASSIGAGGAYEQYF
D: TRBD1; J: TRBJ1-5; V: TRBV28; length: 14; CDR3: CAVRDRGIRQPQHF
D: -; J: TRBJ2-2; V: TRBV7-7; length: 17; CDR3: CASSPRGPLTNTGELFF